The following is a T cell receptor beta chain sequence with its context. Its specificity is not known. Trimming removed 5 bases from V and 2 bases from J, with 15 bases in between. The length of the CDR3 is 15 residues. The study amplified TCR beta CDR3 regions using RNA transcripts. First-round RT-PCR with HTBI primers preceded a second-round multiplex PCR. TCRdb independently ran MiXCR on the multiplex PCR reads; one entry per CDR3 protein. The sample includes over a million distinct CDR3 sequences, about two fifths of them seen just once. The sample belongs to a study of Graves' ophthalmopathy and Graves' hyperthyroidism. As for the study in general: Researchers classed hyperthyroidism as stable given no ophthalmopathy within 18 months of follow-up.

Study results and caveats: Blood was where most expanded thyroid clonotypes above 0.001 frequency also turned up.

Sample: peripheral blood or thyroid tissue (not recorded which). V and J are TRBV12-3 or TRBV12-4 and TRBJ1-2; a possible D gene is TRBD1 (5 bases). The receptor's source is an adult man with Graves' hyperthyroidism. The CDR3, as DNA: TGTGCCAGCAGTCATGCGGGGCTTGCGAACTATGGCTACACCTTC. The encoded protein is CASSHAGLANYGYTF.